Below, 19 T cell receptor beta chains from the same sample are listed, as sequenced in a study of shared clonotypes between healthy human individuals. Clones were sequenced by immunoSEQ multiplex PCR, and TCRdb holds only the in-frame ones, with some missing. Of 2.3 million or so clones listed, 85% to 95% are singletons. Sequences were obtained from naive CD4+ T cells from PBMCs. Regarding subset: CD45RA+ positively selected. The receptors originated from a man aged 18 to 30 in good health. Some clones in this sample may be carry-over from other donors' samples.

The chain combines TRBV30 with TRBJ2-1, with D tentatively TRBD2 (5 bases). Looked up from germline, CDR1 is GTSNPN and CDR2 is SVGIG (reference sequence). The CDR3 is made up of 16 amino acids. V lost 1 base and J lost 0, with 13 bases in between. The CDR3 sequence: CAWSGLAGFSYNEQFF. The DNA for the CDR3 is TGTGCCTGGAGTGGGCTAGCAGGTTTCTCCTACAATGAGCAGTTCTTC.

This clone has a single count. The chain carries TRBV18 and TRBJ2-7; TRBD2 agrees at 13 bases. V was pared by 5 bases and J by 7 bases, with 14 bases of the junction left unmatched. Germline CDR1 KGHSH, CDR2 LQKENI. The CDR3 length is 17 residues. CDR3 amino acids: CASSTTRTSGSRGEQYF. In DNA form, the CDR3 reads TGTGCCAGCTCAACCACGCGGACTAGCGGGAGTCGTGGTGAGCAGTACTTC.

The V and J genes are TRBV7-9 and TRBJ1-2; possibly TRBD1 for D (5 bases). Germline V lookup: CDR1 SEHNR, CDR2 FQNEAQ (reference sequence). The V gene lost 5 bases and the J gene lost 8 bases, with 12 bases spanning the gap. The CDR3 is made up of 12 amino acids. As DNA, the CDR3 is TGTGCCAGCAGCCGGGACCGCGTGGGCTACACCTTC. It is translated as CASSRDRVGYTF. Together with reference TRBV7-9 and TRBJ1-2, the CDR3 gives the full variable domain: DTGVSQNPRHKITKRGQNVTFRCDPISEHNRLYWYRQTLGQGPEFLTYFQNEAQLEKSRLLSDRFSAERPKGSFSTLEIQRTEQGDSAMYLCASSRDRVGYTFGSGTRLTVV.

The sample holds one count of this clone. The chain links TRBV19 to TRBJ1-2; D may be TRBD1 (6 bases). The V gene lost 3 bases and the J gene lost 2 bases, with 13 bases spanning the gap. The CDR3 is 15 residues long. The germline gives CDR1 LNHDA, CDR2 SQIVND (reference sequence). CDR3 amino acids: CASSITSGENYGYTF. The CDR3 bases are TGTGCCAGTAGTATTACGTCAGGGGAAAACTATGGCTACACCTTC.

This chain connects TRBV7-9 to TRBJ2-3; 9 bases are shared with TRBD2. V was clipped by 2 bases and J by 7 bases; unmatched bases: 16. CDR1 is SEHNR and CDR2 is FQNEAQ in the germline V gene (reference sequence). The CDR3 covers 18 residues. Here the CDR3 DNA reads TGTGCCAGCAGCTTACGTAGGTCGGCGGGAGGGATCATGAATACGCAGTATTTT. It encodes CASSLRRSAGGIMNTQYF.

This chain uses TRBV2 with TRBJ2-1; TRBD1 agrees at 7 bases. The CDR3 sequence is 12 residues long. CDR1 and CDR2 (germline): SNHLY, FYNNEI. Unmatched junction bases numbered 0, after V lost 8 bases and J lost 2 bases. The CDR3, as DNA: TGTGCCAGCGACAGGGCCTACAATGAGCAGTTCTTC. Protein: CASDRAYNEQFF.

The CDR3 here is CASSIGYEQYF. DNA of the CDR3: TGTGCCAGTAGTATCGGATACGAGCAGTACTTC. The V and J genes are TRBV19 and TRBJ2-5; the D is unclear. The J call is doubtful: the DNA matches TRBJ2-7 better. The CDR3 has 11 amino acids. In germline, CDR1 is LNHDA, CDR2 SQIVND (reference sequence).

CDR3 bases: TGTGCCAGCAGTGACCAGCTAAGAGAAGAGCAGTTCTTC. This encodes CASSDQLREEQFF. V gene TRBV6-4 combines with J gene TRBJ2-1; D call uncertain. Germline values: CDR1 MRHNA, CDR2 SNTAGT. This CDR3 has 13 residues. The V and J ends lost 2 bases and 10 bases respectively, with 12 bases between them.

About this clone: The same CDR3 is also encoded by other DNA sequences in this sample. The V gene is TRBV28, the J gene TRBJ2-5, with TRBD1 matching over 8 bases. The CDR3 contains 13 residues. Germline V gene lookup returns CDR1 MDHEN and CDR2 SYDVKM. The ends lost 3 bases at V and 3 bases at J; junction bases unmatched: 0. CDR3 coding DNA: TGTGCCAGCAGTTTGGGACAGGAAGAGACCCAGTACTTC. Amino acid sequence: CASSLGQEETQYF.

V usage is TRBV5-6 and J usage is TRBJ1-2; maybe TRBD1 (6 bases). The CDR3 consists of 13 residues. CDR1 and CDR2 (germline): SGHDT, YYEEEE. V lost 6 bases and J lost 6, with 15 bases in between. CDR3: CASKRTARHGYTF. CDR3 sequence (DNA): TGTGCCAGCAAGCGGACAGCGCGACATGGCTACACCTTC.

The CDR3: CASSSEDEKLFF. The CDR3 DNA follows: TGCGCCAGCAGCTCCGAGGATGAAAAACTGTTTTTT. This chain links TRBV5-1 with TRBJ1-4; the D is unclear. The CDR3 loop spans 12 amino acids. The germline V and J ends were trimmed by 3 bases and 6 bases, with 6 bases remaining between them. Germline CDR1 reads SGHRS; CDR2 reads YFSETQ.

The chain links TRBV5-4 to TRBJ2-5; 14 nucleotides match TRBD2. This CDR3 has 16 residues. The germline V gene encodes CDR1 SGHNT and CDR2 YYREEE (reference sequence). Germline trimming cut 4 bases from V and 5 bases from J; bases unmatched to any gene: 7. The CDR3 sequence: CASSMGLAGVSETQYF. The CDR3 DNA sequence: TGTGCCAGCAGCATGGGACTAGCGGGAGTATCCGAGACCCAGTACTTC.

The rearrangement links TRBV4-1 to TRBJ2-1, with 13 bases identical to TRBD2. Germline trimming cut 4 bases from V and 9 bases from J; bases unmatched to any gene: 6. Germline-derived CDR1 and CDR2 are MGHRA and YSYEKL. The CDR3 runs to 15 residues. In DNA, the CDR3 is TGCGCCAGCAGCCCTACTAGCGGGAGGGCCGGTGAGCAGTTCTTC. Translated, it gives CASSPTSGRAGEQFF.

With regard to this clone: The same CDR3 can be traced to other DNA sequences in this sample. This sequence joins TRBV5-1 and TRBJ2-6; no definite D call. CDR1 is SGHRS and CDR2 is YFSETQ in the germline V gene. The CDR3 is made up of 15 amino acids. Trimming took 1 base from V and 0 from J, leaving 5 bases between them. The CDR3, as DNA: TGCGCCAGCAGCTTGTCGAACTCTGGGGCCAACGTCCTGACTTTC. Protein: CASSLSNSGANVLTF.

V gene TRBV11-2 combines with J gene TRBJ1-2; D might be TRBD1 (5 bases). Germline lookup yields CDR1 SGHAT and CDR2 FQNNGV. The CDR3 runs to 15 residues. Trimming shortened V by 1 base and J by 4 bases, and 13 bases separated the two germline ends. CDR3 coding DNA: TGTGCCAGCAGCTTAGCATCAGGGCTCGCCTATGGCTACACCTTC. It encodes CASSLASGLAYGYTF.

The rearrangement joins TRBV5-6 to TRBJ2-1; 9 bases map to TRBD1. Per germline, CDR1 SGHDT and CDR2 YYEEEE. The CDR3 extends over 14 amino acids. The ends lost 4 bases at V and 3 bases at J; junction bases unmatched: 2. As DNA, the CDR3 is TGTGCCAGCAGCCGGGACAGGGACTACAATGAGCAGTTCTTC. Translation gives CASSRDRDYNEQFF.

The chain links TRBV28 to TRBJ2-7, with 10 bases that match TRBD2. The V segment lost 1 base and the J segment 5 bases; nucleotides outside the gene matches: 8. The germline CDR1 and CDR2 sequences are MDHEN and SYDVKM. CDR3 size: 16 residues. In nucleotides, the CDR3 is TGTGCCAGCAGTTTATCCCCCCTAGCGGGAGACGACGAGCAGTACTTC. Translated: CASSLSPLAGDDEQYF.

This rearrangement joins TRBV18 to TRBJ1-2, with TRBD1 matching 7 bases. V lost 3 bases, J lost 7 bases, and 11 bases stayed unmatched. The germline CDR1 and CDR2 sequences are KGHSH and LQKENI. The CDR3 spans 15 residues. In DNA, the CDR3 is TGTGCCAGCTCACCCTCGGCAGGGGGTTTTCGTGGCTACACCTTC. This codes for CASSPSAGGFRGYTF.

This clone was detected once. The J gene is TRBJ2-7, the V gene TRBV5-1; 9 bases are a match to TRBD1. V lost 0 bases to trimming and J lost 5 bases; unmatched junction nucleotides: 9. CDR1 is SGHRS, CDR2 YFSETQ, per germline. This CDR3 has 16 residues. The CDR3, as DNA: TGCGCCAGCAGCTTGGAGGAGGGGACAGGGAGCGACGAGCAGTACTTC. This translates into CASSLEEGTGSDEQYF.